The clone carrying this TCR beta chain has just a few counts. Its cognate antigen is unknown. The sample comes from a study of graft-versus-host responses after intestinal transplantation. Study context: Tacrolimus and steroids were given for 3 to 4 years to all recipients after anti-thymocyte globulin induction. Study-wide findings and caveats: Early declines in HvG clones that occurred post-transplant were associated with peak circulating GvH clone levels. Present in recipient marrow, GvH clones included some that appeared first in ileum or blood.

Here immunoSEQ multiplex PCR was the method, and the copy in TCRdb shows in-frame clones only, minus some. The profile shows under 75,000 clones, 90% of them singletons. This CDR3 comprises 15 residues. The V and J ends lost 1 base and 7 bases, in that order; junction bases with no gene match: 6. Germline CDR1 reads LGHNA; CDR2 reads YNFKEQ. The sequences come from unstimulated CD8+ T cells sorted from spleen or lymph node cells, collected before transplant. J is TRBJ2-5 and V is TRBV4-2; 10 positions agree with TRBD2. The receptor's source is a human donor who was the organ donor for an intestinal transplant. The CDR3: CASSQVNERGGTQYF. DNA of the CDR3: TGTGCCAGCAGCCAAGTCAATGAGCGGGGGGGGACCCAGTACTTC.